The rows below give T cell receptor beta chains drawn from one sample of a study of T cells in Graves' hyperthyroidism and ophthalmopathy. TCRdb itself ran the multiplex PCR reads through MiXCR, one entry per CDR3 protein. The table shows a few hundred thousand distinct CDR3 sequences, with about a sixth occurring only once. The sample consisted of blood. The receptors come from a young woman with Graves' hyperthyroidism. Each CDR3 is given with its conserved first and last residue. D genes are given only for firm matches. Clone size is not always given. Where it is, it says once, few, many or a class for expanded clones.

j_call clone_size d_call v_call cdr3_aa cdr3_nt
TRBJ2-7 many . TRBV11-1 CASSYPGHTYEQYF TGTGCCAGCAGCTACCCGGGACACACCTACGAGCAGTACTTC
TRBJ2-7 many . TRBV27 CASRMTLRGRLYEQYF TGTGCCAGCAGAATGACCCTCCGGGGACGACTCTACGAGCAGTACTTC
TRBJ2-2 many . TRBV14 CASSQGRSRPGELFF TGTGCCAGCAGCCAAGGGCGAAGTAGACCCGGGGAGCTGTTTTTT
TRBJ1-6 . TRBD1 TRBV5-1 CASSFTGGSPLHF TGCGCCAGCAGCTTCACAGGGGGATCACCCCTCCACTTT
TRBJ2-1 many TRBD2 TRBV30 CAWGGGAGGSYNEQFF TGTGCCTGGGGGGGGGGAGCCGGTGGCTCCTACAATGAGCAGTTCTTC
TRBJ2-1 many TRBD2 TRBV20-1 CSAQTSGGAKSYNEQFF TGCAGTGCCCAAACTAGCGGGGGGGCCAAGTCCTACAATGAGCAGTTCTTC
TRBJ2-5 many . TRBV29-1 CSVAPRLQETQYF TGCAGCGTCGCCCCGAGGCTCCAAGAGACCCAGTACTTC
TRBJ1-2 many TRBD1 TRBV6-1 CASSEYGQGNYGYTF TGTGCCAGCAGTGAATATGGACAGGGAAACTATGGCTACACCTTC
TRBJ2-6 once . TRBV7-2 CASSLDGFSGANVLTF TGTGCCAGCAGCTTAGATGGGTTCTCTGGGGCCAACGTCCTGACTTTC
TRBJ2-5 many . TRBV11-2 CASSQQGMETQYF TGTGCCAGCAGCCAACAGGGTATGGAGACCCAGTACTTC
TRBJ2-2 many TRBD1 TRBV5-8 CASSKGQGASTGELFF TGTGCCAGCAGCAAGGGACAGGGGGCTAGCACCGGGGAGCTGTTTTTT
TRBJ1-5 many . TRBV20-1 CSASRRGGSSNQPQHF TGCAGTGCTAGCCGGAGGGGGGGGTCCTCCAATCAGCCCCAGCATTTT
TRBJ2-2 . TRBD1 TRBV6-1 CASKHRGDSGELFF TGTGCCAGCAAACACAGGGGGGACAGCGGGGAGCTGTTTTTT
TRBJ1-4 many TRBD1 TRBV6-2/TRBV6-3 CASSTTGTGYEKLFF TGTGCCAGCAGCACCACCGGGACAGGGTATGAAAAACTGTTTTTT
TRBJ2-5 many . TRBV5-5 CASSFTTGPETQYF TGTGCCAGCAGCTTCACCACAGGGCCGGAGACCCAGTACTTC
TRBJ1-5 many . TRBV19 CASSHTNQPQHF TGTGCCAGTTCTCACACAAATCAGCCCCAGCATTTT
TRBJ2-3 . . TRBV7-3 CASSSRLSSTDTQYF TGTGCCAGCAGCTCCAGACTCTCTAGCACAGATACGCAGTATTTT
TRBJ1-1 many . TRBV6-1 CASEAGNTEAFF TGTGCCAGCGAGGCAGGGAACACTGAAGCTTTCTTT
TRBJ2-3 . TRBD2 TRBV20-1 CSATSGTSGGYTDTQYF TGCAGTGCTACCAGTGGGACTAGCGGGGGCTACACAGATACGCAGTATTTT
TRBJ1-5 many . TRBV6-1 CATGRTGGNQPQHF TGTGCCACCGGCCGAACTGGGGGCAATCAGCCCCAGCATTTT
TRBJ2-1 many . TRBV7-9 CASSPGTSGGNEQFF TGTGCCAGCAGCCCCGGGACCTCGGGCGGTAATGAGCAGTTCTTC
TRBJ2-1 many TRBD2 TRBV2 CASAKRGGAYNEQFF TGTGCCAGCGCTAAGCGGGGGGGAGCTTACAATGAGCAGTTCTTC
TRBJ2-1 many . TRBV28 CASSNGLGEQFF TGTGCCAGCAGTAATGGCTTGGGTGAGCAGTTCTTC
TRBJ2-7 . TRBD1 TRBV27 CASSLTTGQNLYEQYF TGTGCCAGCAGTCTAACCACGGGACAGAATCTCTACGAGCAGTACTTC
TRBJ2-1 many TRBD2 TRBV9 CASSYLPSGRSEQFF TGTGCCAGCAGCTACCTCCCTAGCGGGAGAAGTGAGCAGTTCTTC
TRBJ2-2 . . TRBV4-1 CASSQAFGANTGELFF TGCGCCAGCAGCCAAGCTTTCGGGGCGAACACCGGGGAGCTGTTTTTT
TRBJ2-1 . . TRBV7-6 CASSPAPRLSSYNEQFF TGTGCCAGCAGCCCGGCACCGCGTCTCTCATCCTACAATGAGCAGTTCTTC
TRBJ2-7 many TRBD1 TRBV28 CASSLLGTDLYEQYF TGTGCCAGCAGTTTGCTTGGGACAGACCTCTACGAGCAGTACTTC
TRBJ2-3 few TRBD2 TRBV4-1 CASSQGAGGGRDTQYF TGCGCCAGCAGCCAAGGGGCGGGAGGGGGGAGGGATACGCAGTATTTT
TRBJ1-2 few . TRBV9 CASSVAGSNYGYTF TGTGCCAGCAGCGTAGCTGGTTCTAACTATGGCTACACCTTC
TRBJ1-6 . . TRBV6-1 CASSSSREINSPLHF TGTGCCAGCAGTTCTTCCCGGGAGATTAATTCACCCCTCCACTTT
TRBJ2-1 many . TRBV18 CASSRPDSSYNEQFF TGTGCCAGCTCACGACCAGACAGCTCCTACAATGAGCAGTTCTTC
TRBJ1-5 many . TRBV4-1 CASSHQGDQPQHF TGCGCCAGCAGCCACCAGGGTGATCAGCCCCAGCATTTT
TRBJ2-3 many . TRBV3-1 CASSPLSGLTDTQYF TGTGCCAGCAGCCCCCTGAGCGGTCTTACAGATACGCAGTATTTT
TRBJ2-1 many TRBD1 TRBV6-6 CASSYSETGASYNEQFF TGTGCCAGCAGTTACTCGGAGACAGGGGCCTCCTACAATGAGCAGTTCTTC
TRBJ2-5 few TRBD2 TRBV5-1 CASSLGGGRASFQETQYF TGCGCCAGCAGCTTGGGTGGCGGGAGGGCCTCCTTCCAAGAGACCCAGTACTTC
TRBJ1-3 . . TRBV12-3/TRBV12-4 CASSIPLLKTGNTIYF TGTGCCAGCAGTATCCCTTTGCTGAAGACAGGAAACACCATATATTTT
TRBJ2-7 . TRBD2 TRBV28 CASTGGAYEQYF TGTGCCAGCACCGGGGGGGCCTACGAGCAGTACTTC
TRBJ2-1 . TRBD2 TRBV6-2/TRBV6-3 CASSRVGPTSGDDEQFF TGTGCCAGCAGTCGCGTGGGGCCGACTAGCGGGGACGATGAGCAGTTCTTC
TRBJ2-1 . TRBD2 TRBV2 CASSETSGGYYNEQFF TGTGCCAGCAGTGAGACTAGCGGGGGCTACTACAATGAGCAGTTCTTC
TRBJ1-2 many . TRBV12-3/TRBV12-4 CASSTRDGGLYGYTF TGTGCCAGCAGTACCCGGGACGGGGGGCTTTATGGCTACACCTTC
TRBJ2-1 many . TRBV18 CASSPRNLALYNEQFF TGTGCCAGCTCACCAAGAAATCTAGCTCTGTACAATGAGCAGTTCTTC
TRBJ2-1 many . TRBV20-1 CSARFAGSANEQFF TGCAGTGCTAGATTCGCCGGGAGTGCCAATGAGCAGTTCTTC
TRBJ1-2 many . TRBV3-1 CASSARGGYGYTF TGTGCCAGCAGCGCGAGAGGGGGCTATGGCTACACCTTC
TRBJ2-3 many . TRBV28 CASSRRDDTQYF TGTGCCAGCAGTCGTCGAGATGATACGCAGTATTTT
TRBJ1-5 many . TRBV4-1 CASSQDRERNQPQHF TGCGCCAGCAGCCAAGATCGCGAAAGGAATCAGCCCCAGCATTTT
TRBJ2-7 few TRBD2 TRBV7-8 CASSSPLAVGYEQYF TGTGCCAGCAGCTCCCCTCTAGCGGTGGGCTACGAGCAGTACTTC
TRBJ1-5 many TRBD1 TRBV6-4 CASSRQGADRDQPQHF TGTGCCAGCAGTCGACAGGGGGCAGATAGGGATCAGCCCCAGCATTTT
TRBJ2-1 . TRBD2 TRBV5-8 CASSLGGTSGIAPEEQFF TGTGCCAGCAGCTTGGGTGGGACTAGCGGGATTGCACCCGAGGAGCAGTTCTTC